The following is a T cell receptor beta chain sequence with its context. Its matching antigen is unknown. The sample originates from a study of a mutant IDH1 vaccine in newly diagnosed glioma. For the study at large: Visits designated V12 and V13 were conducted at weeks 35 and 47, respectively.

Overall study results and limits: Among all patients, vaccine-induced immune responses occurred in roughly 95%.

Produced via immunoSEQ multiplex PCR; TCRdb's table is partial and in-frame only. The sample lists around 50,000 clones, roughly 83% occurring once. Time point given: week 47, end of study. A single vaccine dose contained 300 ug of mutant IDH1 20-mer peptide, and topical imiquimod was used with it. The material was PBMCs, obtained from a glioma patient whose treatment included an IDH1 peptide vaccine. This clonotype was sampled from a woman in her twenties or thirties with glioma. Some clones in this sample may be carry-over from other donors' samples.

The CDR3 coding sequence is TGTGCCAGCAGCTTTTCTAGCGGAGCCGCGAACACCGGGGAGCTGTTTTTT. This gives the protein CASSFSSGAANTGELFF. The chain carries TRBV11-3 and TRBJ2-2; TRBD2 matches at 7 bases. This CDR3 has 17 amino acids. The V and J ends lost 3 bases and 0 bases, in that order; junction bases with no gene match: 7. In germline, CDR1 is SGHNT, CDR2 YENEEA.